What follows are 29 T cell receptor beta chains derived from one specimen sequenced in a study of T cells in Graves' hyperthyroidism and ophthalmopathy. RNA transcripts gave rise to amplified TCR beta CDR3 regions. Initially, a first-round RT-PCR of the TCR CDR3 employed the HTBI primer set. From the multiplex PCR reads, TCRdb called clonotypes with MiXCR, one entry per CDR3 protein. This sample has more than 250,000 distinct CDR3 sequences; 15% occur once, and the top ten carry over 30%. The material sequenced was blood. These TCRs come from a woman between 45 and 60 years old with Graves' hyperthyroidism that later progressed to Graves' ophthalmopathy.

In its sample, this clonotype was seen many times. CDR3 in amino acids: CASSLFTNTGELFF. The CDR3 region has the DNA TGTGCCAGCAGCCTATTCACGAACACCGGGGAGCTGTTTTTT. This chain connects TRBV3-1 to TRBJ2-2; no definite D call. From germline, CDR1 is LGHDT and CDR2 YNNKEL (reference sequence). The CDR3 covers 14 residues. V shed 4 bases and J shed 0 bases, with 6 bases lying between them.

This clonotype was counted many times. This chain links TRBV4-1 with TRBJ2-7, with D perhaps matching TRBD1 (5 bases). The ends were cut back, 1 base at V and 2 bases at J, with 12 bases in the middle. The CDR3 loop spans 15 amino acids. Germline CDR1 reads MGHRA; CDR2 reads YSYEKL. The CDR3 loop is CASSQAAGHTYEQYF. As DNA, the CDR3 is TGCGCCAGCAGCCAAGCGGCAGGGCACACCTACGAGCAGTACTTC.

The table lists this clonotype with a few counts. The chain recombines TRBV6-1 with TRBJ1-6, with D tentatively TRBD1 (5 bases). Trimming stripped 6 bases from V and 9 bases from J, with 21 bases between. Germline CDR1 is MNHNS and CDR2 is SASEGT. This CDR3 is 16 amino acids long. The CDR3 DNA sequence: TGTGCCAGCAGGTCCGTCGGCTTCTTTAGGGGTTCACCCCTCCACTTT. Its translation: CASRSVGFFRGSPLHF.

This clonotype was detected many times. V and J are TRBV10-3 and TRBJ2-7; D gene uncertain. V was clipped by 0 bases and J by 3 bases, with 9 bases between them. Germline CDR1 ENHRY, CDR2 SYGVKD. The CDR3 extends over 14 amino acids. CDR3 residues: CAISESPEIYEQYF. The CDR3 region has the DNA TGTGCCATCAGTGAGTCACCAGAGATCTACGAGCAGTACTTC.

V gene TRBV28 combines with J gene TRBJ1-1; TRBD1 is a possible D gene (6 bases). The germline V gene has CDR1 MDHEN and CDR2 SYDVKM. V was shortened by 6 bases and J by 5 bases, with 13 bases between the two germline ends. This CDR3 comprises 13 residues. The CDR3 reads CASRSTGKTEAFF. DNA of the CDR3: TGTGCCAGCAGATCCACAGGGAAGACTGAAGCTTTCTTT.

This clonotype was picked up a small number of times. The CDR3 nucleotides are TGTGCCACCAGTGACCCTACGAGGGGCACCGGGGAGCTGTTTTTT. Its translation is CATSDPTRGTGELFF. The rearrangement uses TRBV24-1 and TRBJ2-2; D may be TRBD1 or TRBD2 (5 bases each). Germline V gene sequence: CDR1 KGHDR, CDR2 SFDVKD. Trimming took off 4 bases at V and 4 bases at J, with 12 bases between the two ends. The CDR3 totals 15 residues.

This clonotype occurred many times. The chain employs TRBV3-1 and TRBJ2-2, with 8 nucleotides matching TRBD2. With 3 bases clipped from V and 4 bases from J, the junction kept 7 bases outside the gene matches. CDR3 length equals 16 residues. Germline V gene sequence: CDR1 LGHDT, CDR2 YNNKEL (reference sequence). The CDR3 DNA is TGTGCCAGCAGCCAGAACTCGCTAGCGGGCACCGGGGAGCTGTTTTTT. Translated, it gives CASSQNSLAGTGELFF. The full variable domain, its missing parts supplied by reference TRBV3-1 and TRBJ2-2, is DTAVSQTPKYLVTQMGNDKSIKCEQNLGHDTMYWYKQDSKKFLKIMFSYNNKELIINETVPNRFSPKSPDKAHLNLHINSLELGDSAVYFCASSQNSLAGTGELFFGEGSRLTVL.

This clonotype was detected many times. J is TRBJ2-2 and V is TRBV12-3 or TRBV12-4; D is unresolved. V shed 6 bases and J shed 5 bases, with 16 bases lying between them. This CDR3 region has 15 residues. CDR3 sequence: CASSFGRMMTGELFF. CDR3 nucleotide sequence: TGTGCCAGCAGCTTCGGACGAATGATGACCGGGGAGCTGTTTTTT.

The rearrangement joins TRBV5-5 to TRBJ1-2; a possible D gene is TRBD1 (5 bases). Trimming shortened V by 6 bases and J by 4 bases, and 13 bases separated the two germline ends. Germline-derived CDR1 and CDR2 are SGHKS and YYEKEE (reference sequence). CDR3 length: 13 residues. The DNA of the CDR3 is TGTGCCAGCAATGGCAGGGAGGTCTATGGCTACACCTTC. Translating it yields CASNGREVYGYTF.

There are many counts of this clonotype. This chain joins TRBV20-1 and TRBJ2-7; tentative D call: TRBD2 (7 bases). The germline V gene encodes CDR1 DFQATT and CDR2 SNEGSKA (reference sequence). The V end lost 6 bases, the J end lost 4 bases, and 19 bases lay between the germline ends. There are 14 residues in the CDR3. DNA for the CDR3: TGCAGTGCACTGAAAGGGGGGGGTACTTACGAGCAGTACTTC. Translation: CSALKGGGTYEQYF.

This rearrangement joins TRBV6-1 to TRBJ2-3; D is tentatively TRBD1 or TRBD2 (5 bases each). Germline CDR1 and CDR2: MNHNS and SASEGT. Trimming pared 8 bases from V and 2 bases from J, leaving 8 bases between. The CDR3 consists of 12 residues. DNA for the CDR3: TGTGCCAGCCAGGGAGCCACAGATACGCAGTATTTT. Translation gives CASQGATDTQYF.

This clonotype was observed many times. The CDR3 is CASSVGTGGNNEQFF. DNA for the CDR3: TGTGCCAGCAGCGTTGGGACAGGGGGGAACAATGAGCAGTTCTTC. This chain connects TRBV9 to TRBJ2-1; 11 nucleotides match TRBD1. The CDR3 consists of 15 residues. CDR1 and CDR2 from the germline V gene are SGDLS and YYNGEE. Trimming took 2 bases from V and 5 from J; bases not matched to a gene: 3.

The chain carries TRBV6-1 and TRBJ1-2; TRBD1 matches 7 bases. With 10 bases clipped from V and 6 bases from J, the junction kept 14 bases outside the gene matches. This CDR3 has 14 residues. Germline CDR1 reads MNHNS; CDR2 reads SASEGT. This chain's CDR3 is CAKTGGGGLHGYTF. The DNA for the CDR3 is TGTGCCAAAACGGGGGGAGGGGGCCTGCATGGCTACACCTTC.

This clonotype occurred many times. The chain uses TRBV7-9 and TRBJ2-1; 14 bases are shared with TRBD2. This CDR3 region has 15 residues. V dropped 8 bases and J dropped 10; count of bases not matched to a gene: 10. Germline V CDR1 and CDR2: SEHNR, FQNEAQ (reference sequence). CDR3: CASQLGTSGSGEQFF. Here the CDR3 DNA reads TGTGCCAGCCAGCTTGGGACTAGCGGGAGTGGGGAGCAGTTCTTC. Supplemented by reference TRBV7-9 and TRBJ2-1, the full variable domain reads DTGVSQNPRHKITKRGQNVTFRCDPISEHNRLYWYRQTLGQGPEFLTYFQNEAQLEKSRLLSDRFSAERPKGSFSTLEIQRTEQGDSAMYLCASQLGTSGSGEQFFGPGTRLTVL.

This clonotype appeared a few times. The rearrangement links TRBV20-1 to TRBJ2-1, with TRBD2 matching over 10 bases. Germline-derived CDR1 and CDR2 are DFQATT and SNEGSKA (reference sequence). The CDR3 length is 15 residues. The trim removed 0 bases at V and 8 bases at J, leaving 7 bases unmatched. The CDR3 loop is CSARDPLAGVHEQFF. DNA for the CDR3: TGCAGTGCTAGAGATCCGCTAGCGGGAGTTCATGAGCAGTTCTTC.

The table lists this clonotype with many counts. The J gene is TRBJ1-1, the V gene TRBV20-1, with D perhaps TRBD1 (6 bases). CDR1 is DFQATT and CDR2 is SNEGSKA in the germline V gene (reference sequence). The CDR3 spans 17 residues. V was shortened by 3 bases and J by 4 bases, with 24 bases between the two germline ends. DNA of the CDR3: TGCAGTGCTAGGGCCAGCACGGTACAGGGCTCGATCACTGAAGCTTTCTTT. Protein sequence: CSARASTVQGSITEAFF.

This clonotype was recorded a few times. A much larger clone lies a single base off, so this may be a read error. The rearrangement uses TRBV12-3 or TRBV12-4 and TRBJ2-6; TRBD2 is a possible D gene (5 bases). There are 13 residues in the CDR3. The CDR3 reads CASSPSGVNVLTF. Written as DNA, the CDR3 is TGTGCCAGCAGTCCCTCCGGGGTCAACGTCCTGACTTTC.

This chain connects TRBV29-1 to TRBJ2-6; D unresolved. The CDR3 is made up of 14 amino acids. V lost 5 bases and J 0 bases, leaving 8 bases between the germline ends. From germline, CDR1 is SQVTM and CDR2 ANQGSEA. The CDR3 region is CSVLAVSGANVLTF. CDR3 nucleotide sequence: TGCAGCGTTCTGGCCGTCTCTGGGGCCAACGTCCTGACTTTC.

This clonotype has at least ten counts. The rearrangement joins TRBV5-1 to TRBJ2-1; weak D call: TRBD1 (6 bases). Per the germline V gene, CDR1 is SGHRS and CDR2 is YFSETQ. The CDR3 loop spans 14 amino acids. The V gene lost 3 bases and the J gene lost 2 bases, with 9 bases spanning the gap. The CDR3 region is CASSSGEAYNEQFF. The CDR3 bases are TGCGCCAGCAGCTCAGGGGAAGCCTACAATGAGCAGTTCTTC.

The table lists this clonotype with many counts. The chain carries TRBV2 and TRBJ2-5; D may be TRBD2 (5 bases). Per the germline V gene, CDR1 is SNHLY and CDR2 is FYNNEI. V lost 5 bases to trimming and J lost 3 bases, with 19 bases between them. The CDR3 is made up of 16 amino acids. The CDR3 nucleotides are TGTGCCAGCAGTTATTCCCGGACTCACGGAGAAGAGACCCAGTACTTC. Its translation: CASSYSRTHGEETQYF. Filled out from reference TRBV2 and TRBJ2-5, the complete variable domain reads EPEVTQTPSHQVTQMGQEVILRCVPISNHLYFYWYRQILGQKVEFLVSFYNNEISEKSEIFDDQFSVERPDGSNFTLKIRSTKLEDSAMYFCASSYSRTHGEETQYFGPGTRLLVL.

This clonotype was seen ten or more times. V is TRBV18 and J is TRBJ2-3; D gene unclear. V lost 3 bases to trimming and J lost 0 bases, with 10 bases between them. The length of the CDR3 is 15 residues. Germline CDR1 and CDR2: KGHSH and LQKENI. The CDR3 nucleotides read TGTGCCAGCTCACCCCCCATTGGCAGCACAGATACGCAGTATTTT. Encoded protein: CASSPPIGSTDTQYF.

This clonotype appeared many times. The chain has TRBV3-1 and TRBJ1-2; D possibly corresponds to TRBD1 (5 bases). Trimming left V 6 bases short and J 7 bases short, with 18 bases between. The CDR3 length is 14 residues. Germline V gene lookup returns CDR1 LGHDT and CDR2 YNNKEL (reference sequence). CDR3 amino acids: CASSLWTGRTGYTF. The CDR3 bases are TGTGCCAGCAGTCTATGGACGGGACGGACTGGCTACACCTTC.

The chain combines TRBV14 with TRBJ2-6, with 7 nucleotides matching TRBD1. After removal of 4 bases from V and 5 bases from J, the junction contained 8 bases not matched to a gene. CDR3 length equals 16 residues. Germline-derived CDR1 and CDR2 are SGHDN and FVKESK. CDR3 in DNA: TGTGCCAGCAGCCTATACAGGGGCACTAGGGCCAACGTCCTGACTTTC. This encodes CASSLYRGTRANVLTF.

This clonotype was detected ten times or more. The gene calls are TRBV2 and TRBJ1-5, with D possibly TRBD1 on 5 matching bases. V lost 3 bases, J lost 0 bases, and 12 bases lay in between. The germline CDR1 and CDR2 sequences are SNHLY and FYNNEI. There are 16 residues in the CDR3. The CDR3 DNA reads TGTGCCAGCAGTGACTGGACAAGTTATAGCAATCAGCCCCAGCATTTT. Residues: CASSDWTSYSNQPQHF. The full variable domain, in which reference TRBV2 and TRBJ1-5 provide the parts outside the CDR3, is EPEVTQTPSHQVTQMGQEVILRCVPISNHLYFYWYRQILGQKVEFLVSFYNNEISEKSEIFDDQFSVERPDGSNFTLKIRSTKLEDSAMYFCASSDWTSYSNQPQHFGDGTRLSIL.

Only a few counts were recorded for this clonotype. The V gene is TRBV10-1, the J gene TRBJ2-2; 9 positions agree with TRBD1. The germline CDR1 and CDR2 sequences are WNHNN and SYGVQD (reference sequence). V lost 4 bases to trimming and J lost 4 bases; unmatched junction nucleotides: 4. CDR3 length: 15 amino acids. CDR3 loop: CASSGGTGFTGELFF. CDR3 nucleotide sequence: TGCGCCAGCAGTGGGGGGACAGGGTTCACCGGGGAGCTGTTTTTT.

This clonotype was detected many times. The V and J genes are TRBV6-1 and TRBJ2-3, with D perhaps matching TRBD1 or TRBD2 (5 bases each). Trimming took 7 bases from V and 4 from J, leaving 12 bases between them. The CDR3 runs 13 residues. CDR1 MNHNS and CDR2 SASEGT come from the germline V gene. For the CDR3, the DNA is TGTGCCAGCACTTTGGGGGAACCAGATACGCAGTATTTT. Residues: CASTLGEPDTQYF.

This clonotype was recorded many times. The CDR3 bases are TGTGCCAGCAGTTCGCAAACCTACGAGCAGTACTTC. This gives the protein CASSSQTYEQYF. The chain joins TRBV27 to TRBJ2-7; no firm D call. Trimming left V 4 bases short and J 2 bases short, with 6 bases between. The CDR3 is 12 amino acids. The germline gives CDR1 MNHEY, CDR2 SMNVEV (reference sequence).

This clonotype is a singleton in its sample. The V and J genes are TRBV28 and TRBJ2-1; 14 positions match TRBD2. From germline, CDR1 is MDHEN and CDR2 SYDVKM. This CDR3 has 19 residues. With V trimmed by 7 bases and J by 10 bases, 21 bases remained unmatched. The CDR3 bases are TGTGCCAGCACTCCAAACCCCAGGGGGGGACTAGCGGGAGAGGAGGAGCAGTTCTTC. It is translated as CASTPNPRGGLAGEEEQFF. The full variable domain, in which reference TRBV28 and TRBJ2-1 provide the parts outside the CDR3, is DVKVTQSSRYLVKRTGEKVFLECVQDMDHENMFWYRQDPGLGLRLIYFSYDVKMKEKGDIPEGYSVSREKKERFSLILESASTNQTSMYLCASTPNPRGGLAGEEEQFFGPGTRLTVL.

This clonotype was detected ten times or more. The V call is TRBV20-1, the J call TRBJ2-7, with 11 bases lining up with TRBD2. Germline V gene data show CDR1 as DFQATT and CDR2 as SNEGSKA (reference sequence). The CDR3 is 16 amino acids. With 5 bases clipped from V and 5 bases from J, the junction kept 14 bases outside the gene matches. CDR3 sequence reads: CSAYLIAGGVRNEQYF. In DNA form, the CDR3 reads TGCAGTGCTTACTTAATAGCGGGAGGGGTTAGGAACGAGCAGTACTTC.